The following is a TCR beta chain sequence with its context. Its target is not known. The data are from a study of T cell clonotyping in hematopoietic cell transplantation. Points from the study as a whole: Recipient TCR diversity dropped after transplant; expanded clonotypes rose from day 30 to 180. Few recipient clonotypes overlapped donors; over 97% were de novo at given depth. No sorting was done, leaving CD4 and CD8 contributions mixed.

The repertoire was sequenced with immunoSEQ multiplex PCR; TCRdb's copy has only in-frame clones and lacks some. This table holds about 13,000 clones, around 90% found once. Germline V CDR1 and CDR2: MNHNS, SASEGT. The CDR3 is made up of 14 amino acids. The trim removed 4 bases at V and 4 bases at J, leaving 2 bases unmatched. This receptor was identified in a man aged 30 to 45 in good health. Some clones in this sample may be carry-over from other donors' samples. This chain uses TRBV6-1 with TRBJ1-1; 11 bases agree with TRBD1. The sample consisted of peripheral blood mononuclear cells. This CDR3 is CASSAGTGGTEAFF. CDR3 in DNA: TGTGCCAGCAGTGCCGGGACAGGGGGCACTGAAGCTTTCTTT.